At least ten counts were recorded for the clone carrying this TCR beta chain. The sample comes from a study of T-cell reconstitution after alpha-beta-depleted transplantation in children. Molecular barcoding with unique molecular identifiers was used for the TCRbeta library. In TCRdb, the PCR reads were re-called with MiXCR into one record per CDR3 protein. Here the sample spans 190,000 or so distinct CDR3 sequences, 6% to 7% being singletons. V lost 3 bases and J 4 bases, leaving 12 bases between the germline ends. In germline, CDR1 is SQVTM, CDR2 ANQGSEA. CDR3 length: 13 amino acids. The TCR originated in a human donor who donated a stem cell graft to a child with Wiskott-Aldrich syndrome. This specimen was PBMCs from the stem cell graft donor, taken from the stem cell graft. The V and J genes are TRBV29-1 and TRBJ1-2; D perhaps matches TRBD1 (5 bases). The CDR3 sequence: CSVDLRGGYGYTF. In nucleotides, the CDR3 is TGCAGCGTTGATTTGAGGGGAGGCTATGGCTACACCTTC.